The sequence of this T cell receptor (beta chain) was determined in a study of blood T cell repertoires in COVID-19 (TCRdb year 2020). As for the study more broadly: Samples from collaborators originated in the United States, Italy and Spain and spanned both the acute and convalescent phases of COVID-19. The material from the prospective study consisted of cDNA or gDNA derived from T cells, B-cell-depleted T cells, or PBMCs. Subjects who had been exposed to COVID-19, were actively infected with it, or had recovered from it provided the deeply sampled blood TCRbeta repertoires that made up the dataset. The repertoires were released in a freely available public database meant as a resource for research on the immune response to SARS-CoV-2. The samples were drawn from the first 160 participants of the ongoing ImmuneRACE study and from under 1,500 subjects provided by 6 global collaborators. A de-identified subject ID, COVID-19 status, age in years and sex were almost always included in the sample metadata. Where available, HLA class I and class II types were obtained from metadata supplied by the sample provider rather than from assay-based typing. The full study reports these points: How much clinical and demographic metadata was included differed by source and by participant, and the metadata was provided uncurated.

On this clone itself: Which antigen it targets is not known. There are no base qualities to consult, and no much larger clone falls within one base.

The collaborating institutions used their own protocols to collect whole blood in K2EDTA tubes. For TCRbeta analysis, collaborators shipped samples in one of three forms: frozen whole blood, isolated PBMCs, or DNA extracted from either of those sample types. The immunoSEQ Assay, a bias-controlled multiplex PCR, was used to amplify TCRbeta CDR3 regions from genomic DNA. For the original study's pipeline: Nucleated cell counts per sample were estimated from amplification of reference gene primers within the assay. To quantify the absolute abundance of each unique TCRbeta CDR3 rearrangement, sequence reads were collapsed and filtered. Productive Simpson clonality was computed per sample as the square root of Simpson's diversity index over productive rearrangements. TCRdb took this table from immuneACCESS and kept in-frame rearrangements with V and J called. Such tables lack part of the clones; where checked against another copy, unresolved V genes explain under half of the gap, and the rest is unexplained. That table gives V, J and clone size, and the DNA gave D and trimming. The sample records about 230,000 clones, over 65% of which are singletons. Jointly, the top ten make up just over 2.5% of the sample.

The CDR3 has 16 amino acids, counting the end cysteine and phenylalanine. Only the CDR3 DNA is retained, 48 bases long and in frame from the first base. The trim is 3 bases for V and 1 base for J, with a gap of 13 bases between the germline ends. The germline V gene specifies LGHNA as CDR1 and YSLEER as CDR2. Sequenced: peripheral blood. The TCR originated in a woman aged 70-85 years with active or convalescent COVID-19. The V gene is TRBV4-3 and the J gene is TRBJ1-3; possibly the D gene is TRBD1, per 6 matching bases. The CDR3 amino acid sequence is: CASSQQPGDSGNTIYF. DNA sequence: TGCGCCAGCAGCCAGCAACCAGGGGATTCTGGAAACACCATATATTTT.